Presented here are 27 T cell receptor beta chains from one specimen sequenced in a study of cytomegalovirus exposure and HLA in healthy donors. PCR amplification relied on 60 Vbeta primers (plus 13 Jbeta primers). Assay: immunoSEQ multiplex PCR; the TCRdb copy retains only in-frame clones and omits some. The sample carries more than 150,000 clones, more than 65% recorded once. The material sequenced was PBMCs. These receptor sequences come from a woman in her twenties or thirties in good health and CMV-seropositive.

The gene calls are TRBV30 and TRBJ2-7; TRBD1 matches 8 bases. CDR1 GTSNPN and CDR2 SVGIG come from the germline V gene (reference sequence). This CDR3 comprises 12 residues. The V segment lost 8 bases and the J segment 5 bases; nucleotides outside the gene matches: 8. The CDR3 loop reads CAGGETGDEQYF. In DNA, the CDR3 is TGTGCCGGAGGGGAGACAGGGGACGAGCAGTACTTC.

This clone was seen a handful of times. The chain is built from TRBV30 and TRBJ2-1; D is unclear. The V gene's germline CDR1 is GTSNPN and CDR2 SVGIG (reference sequence). CDR3 length equals 13 residues. Trimming pared 0 bases from V and 6 bases from J, leaving 9 bases between. The CDR3 here is CAWSVLRRNEQFF. For the CDR3, the DNA is TGTGCCTGGAGTGTACTAAGGCGCAATGAGCAGTTCTTC.

The J gene is TRBJ2-2, the V gene TRBV5-4; a possible D gene is TRBD1 (6 bases). Germline V gene data show CDR1 as SGHNT and CDR2 as YYREEE (reference sequence). Trimming pared 0 bases from V and 6 bases from J, leaving 12 bases between. The CDR3 consists of 15 residues. CDR3 DNA sequence: TGTGCCAGCAGCTTGGACAGGGTTTCTGCCGGGGAGCTGTTTTTT. Translated: CASSLDRVSAGELFF.

This clone turned up a few times. This rearrangement joins TRBV4-2 to TRBJ2-3; D remains unclear. This CDR3 is built from 15 residues. CDR1 LGHNA and CDR2 YNFKEQ come from the germline V gene. Trimming took 4 bases from V and 2 from J, leaving 13 bases between them. CDR3 sequence: CASSRLTEYTDTQYF. The CDR3 DNA reads TGTGCCAGCAGCCGCCTGACGGAGTACACAGATACGCAGTATTTT.

The genes are TRBV11-3 and TRBJ2-2, with D maybe TRBD2 (6 bases). V dropped 0 bases and J dropped 7 bases, with 15 bases sitting between them. Germline V CDR1 and CDR2: SGHNT, YENEEA. The CDR3 is 16 amino acids. CDR3 protein: CASSLEGGARSGELFF. The DNA of the CDR3 is TGTGCCAGCAGCTTAGAAGGCGGGGCCAGGAGCGGGGAGCTGTTTTTT.

V gene TRBV30 combines with J gene TRBJ2-7; D is possibly TRBD2 (7 bases). CDR3 length equals 12 residues. Per the germline V gene, CDR1 is GTSNPN and CDR2 is SVGIG (reference sequence). V was clipped by 2 bases and J by 4 bases, with 9 bases between them. The CDR3 reads CAWSRGGYEQYF. CDR3 in DNA: TGTGCCTGGAGTAGGGGGGGGTACGAGCAGTACTTC.

The chain couples TRBV21-1 to TRBJ2-7; the D call in the table, TRBD1, was not verified against the DNA. TRBV21-1 is marked as a pseudogene. The CDR3 consists of 17 residues. The CDR3 region is CASSNGETTARSYEQYF. CDR3 bases: TGTGCCAGCAGCAACGGCGAGACGACAGCGAGGTCCTACGAGCAGTACTTC.

The chain uses TRBV11-2 and TRBJ2-5; D remains ambiguous. The assigned J gene may be wrong: the sequence end matches TRBJ2-7 better. This CDR3 region has 10 residues. Per germline, CDR1 SGHAT and CDR2 FQNNGV. The CDR3 sequence is CASSTYEQYF. The DNA for the CDR3 is TGTGCCAGCAGCACTTACGAGCAGTACTTC.

This rearrangement joins TRBV28 to TRBJ2-5; no firm D call. CDR1 is MDHEN, CDR2 SYDVKM, per germline. This CDR3 spans 11 amino acids. V lost 6 bases and J lost 2, with 4 bases in between. CDR3 DNA sequence: TGTGCCAGCAGGGCACAAGAGACCCAGTACTTC. Encoded protein: CASRAQETQYF.

This sequence joins TRBV23-1 and TRBJ2-5, with D possibly being TRBD1 (5 bases). TRBV23-1 is an ORF for which the function is uncertain. Trimming took off 0 bases at V and 1 base at J, with 12 bases between the two ends. This CDR3 has 16 amino acids. DNA of the CDR3: TGCGCCAGCAGTCAATCCCAGGGTTGGTGCCAAGAGACCCAGTACTTC. Encoded protein: CASSQSQGWCQETQYF.

The chain carries TRBV7-9 and TRBJ1-4; D is ambiguous. V was clipped by 5 bases and J by 1 base, with 14 bases between them. The CDR3 extends over 16 amino acids. CDR1 and CDR2 from the germline V gene are SEHNR and FQNEAQ (reference sequence). The CDR3 region is CASSPPGKLTNEKLFF. CDR3 coding DNA: TGTGCCAGCAGCCCCCCCGGGAAACTAACTAATGAAAAACTGTTTTTT.

CDR3 coding DNA: TGTGCCAGCAGCCCAGGACAGAGCCTGCCCTTGGCCCGAAACACCATATATTTT. This sequence encodes CASSPGQSLPLARNTIYF. The chain uses TRBV5-6 and TRBJ1-3, with D perhaps matching TRBD1 (6 bases). This CDR3 spans 18 amino acids. Germline-derived CDR1 and CDR2 are SGHDT and YYEEEE. V dropped 4 bases and J dropped 5 bases, with 25 bases sitting between them.

This chain uses TRBV4-1 with TRBJ2-1, with 8 bases fitting TRBD2. This CDR3 has 15 amino acids. The V gene end was trimmed by 7 bases and the J gene end by 5 bases; junction bases not matched to a gene: 10. The germline V gene has CDR1 MGHRA and CDR2 YSYEKL. The CDR3 spells CASIPQAGANNEQFF. As DNA, the CDR3 is TGCGCCAGCATACCCCAAGCGGGGGCCAACAATGAGCAGTTCTTC.

With regard to this clone: A read error may produce the germline difference seen at one junction end. This chain joins TRBV7-9 and TRBJ1-4; possibly TRBD1 for D (5 bases). Germline V gene lookup returns CDR1 SEHNR and CDR2 FQNEAQ (reference sequence). CDR3 length: 19 residues. CDR3 residues: CSSSSRTLDSTLTNEKLFF. DNA of the CDR3: TGTTCCAGCAGCTCCCGAACCTTAGACAGCACTCTAACTAATGAAAAACTGTTTTTT.

The chain has TRBV27 and TRBJ2-2; D perhaps matches TRBD2 (5 bases). The CDR3 consists of 15 residues. Germline loops: CDR1 MNHEY, CDR2 SMNVEV (reference sequence). The V and J ends lost 7 bases and 6 bases respectively, with 18 bases between them. The CDR3 region is CASNPRAALPGELFF. CDR3 DNA: TGTGCCAGCAACCCGCGGGCGGCCCTTCCCGGGGAGCTGTTTTTT.

The chain carries TRBV9 and TRBJ1-4, with 7 bases identical to TRBD1. V trimming: 1 base; J trimming: 8 bases; junction bases outside the gene matches: 5. This CDR3 is 14 amino acids long. In germline, CDR1 is SGDLS, CDR2 YYNGEE. The CDR3 loop reads CASSVKGAGEKLFF. In DNA, the CDR3 is TGTGCCAGCAGCGTAAAGGGGGCGGGAGAAAAACTGTTTTTT.

This chain links TRBV10-2 with TRBJ1-2, with 9 positions matching TRBD1. Germline lookup yields CDR1 WSHSY and CDR2 SAAADI. Trimming at V came to 6 bases and at J to 2 bases, leaving 4 bases not matched to a gene. The CDR3 is 14 amino acids. Here the CDR3 DNA reads TGCGCCAGCAGCCGCGACAGGGGGAACTATGGCTACACCTTC. Protein sequence: CASSRDRGNYGYTF.

This clone was counted only a few times. This rearrangement joins TRBV28 to TRBJ1-5; 8 bases match TRBD1. Trimming removed 6 bases from V and 1 base from J; junction bases left unmatched: 5. Germline lookup yields CDR1 MDHEN and CDR2 SYDVKM. The CDR3 runs to 15 residues. CDR3 in DNA: TGTGCCAGCAGAGAACAGGGGGGGAGCAATCAGCCCCAGCATTTT. Translating it yields CASREQGGSNQPQHF.

The CDR3, as DNA: TGTGCCAGCAGCTTACCGGGGACCTACGAGCAGTACTTC. It codes for CASSLPGTYEQYF. V and J are TRBV11-3 and TRBJ2-7; a possible D gene is TRBD2 (5 bases). The CDR3 is 13 amino acids. Germline V gene data show CDR1 as SGHNT and CDR2 as YENEEA. Between the trimmed V and J ends, which lost 2 bases and 2 bases, there was a span of 7 bases. Combining the CDR3 with reference TRBV11-3 and TRBJ2-7 gives the whole variable domain EAGVVQSPRYKIIEKKQPVAFWCNPISGHNTLYWYLQNLGQGPELLIRYENEEAVDDSQLPKDRFSAERLKGVDSTLKIQPAELGDSAVYLCASSLPGTYEQYFGPGTRLTVT.

Concerning this clone itself: One end of the junction fails to match germline, which may point to a read error. The chain is built from TRBV7-8 and TRBJ1-5; 9 bases are shared with TRBD1. This CDR3 is built from 14 residues. CDR1 SGHVS and CDR2 FQNEAQ come from the germline V gene. The CDR3 sequence is CTSSGTGGQEPQHF. DNA for the CDR3: TGTACCAGCAGCGGAACAGGGGGCCAGGAGCCCCAGCATTTT.

The count of this clone is one. V usage is TRBV7-2 and J usage is TRBJ1-5, with D uncertain. There are 12 residues in the CDR3. The V end lost 5 bases, the J end lost 3 bases, and 5 bases lay between the germline ends. CDR1 is SGHTA and CDR2 is FQGNSA in the germline V gene. CDR3 residues: CASSLFNQPQHF. In DNA form, the CDR3 reads TGTGCCAGCAGCCTTTTCAATCAGCCCCAGCATTTT. The whole variable domain, remainder taken from reference TRBV7-2 and TRBJ1-5, is GAGVSQSPSNKVTEKGKDVELRCDPISGHTALYWYRQSLGQGLEFLIYFQGNSAPDKSGLPSDRFSAERTGGSVSTLTIQRTQQEDSAVYLCASSLFNQPQHFGDGTRLSIL.

The V and J genes are TRBV5-4 and TRBJ2-7, with 11 bases fitting TRBD1. The CDR3 consists of 15 residues. CDR1 and CDR2 from the germline V gene are SGHNT and YYREEE (reference sequence). The V gene end was trimmed by 2 bases and the J gene end by 5 bases; junction bases not matched to a gene: 6. The CDR3 DNA is TGTGCCAGCAGCTTCCCAGGGGACAGGGGGAACGAGCAGTACTTC. It specifies CASSFPGDRGNEQYF.

V and J are TRBV4-1 and TRBJ2-5; possibly TRBD2 for D (5 bases). V was shortened by 1 base and J by 10 bases, with 10 bases between the two germline ends. The CDR3 has 12 amino acids. The germline CDR1 and CDR2 sequences are MGHRA and YSYEKL. CDR3 in amino acids: CASSQGAGIQYF. CDR3 nucleotides: TGCGCCAGCAGCCAAGGGGCCGGGATCCAGTACTTC.

With regard to this clone: Germline is not matched at one junction end, which may reflect a read error. The CDR3 here is CASSTRTSGGEYNEQLF. DNA of the CDR3: TGTGCCAGCAGTACACGGACTAGCGGGGGGGAATACAATGAGCAGCTCTTC. V is TRBV27 and J is TRBJ2-1, with 15 nucleotides matching TRBD2. This CDR3 region has 17 residues. The germline gives CDR1 MNHEY, CDR2 SMNVEV (reference sequence).

This chain connects TRBV28 to TRBJ1-6, with D hard to call. Germline V gene lookup returns CDR1 MDHEN and CDR2 SYDVKM. Trimming removed 5 bases from V and 2 bases from J, with 7 bases in between. The CDR3 extends over 14 amino acids. The CDR3 nucleotides read TGTGCCAGCAGTCCCTCCCCCTATAATTCACCCCTCCACTTT. This gives the protein CASSPSPYNSPLHF.

V gene TRBV6-1 combines with J gene TRBJ1-6, with TRBD1 matching 9 bases. CDR1 is MNHNS, CDR2 SASEGT, per germline. This CDR3 is built from 13 residues. Losses at the gene ends were 5 bases for V and 9 bases for J; bases not matched to a gene: 2. The CDR3 DNA reads TGTGCCAGCAGTACAGGGGGCATTTCACCCCTCCACTTT. Protein: CASSTGGISPLHF.

This clone was detected only a few times. V is TRBV7-6 and J is TRBJ2-3, with a tentative D call TRBD2 (5 bases). The CDR3 runs 15 residues. V gave up 7 bases and J gave up 0 bases, with 14 bases separating them. Germline V CDR1 and CDR2: SGHVS, FNYEAQ. In DNA form, the CDR3 reads TGTGCCAGCACCCGTGGGGTAGCGAGCACAGATACGCAGTATTTT. Translation: CASTRGVASTDTQYF.